This record looks at one T cell receptor (beta chain) sequence and its context. Its antigen is not known. After 5'RACE with constant-segment primers, TCR alpha and TCR beta cDNA libraries carrying sample barcodes and UMIs were obtained. MiXCR was run by TCRdb on the 5' RACE reads, yielding one entry per CDR3 protein. The profile shows around 83,000 distinct CDR3 sequences, roughly 25% of them singletons. The sample is drawn from a study of T-cell memory formation after mild COVID-19. Turning to the study itself: Clusters were largely donor specific.

Study-wide points: Pre-infection memory already had some responding clones, implying cross-reactive memory joined. Day 15 to 85 contracting clones showed balanced CD4/CD8; later expanders leaned CD4+.

J was trimmed by 1 base and V by 3 bases; bases with no gene match: 5. Looked up from germline, CDR1 is SEHNR and CDR2 is FQNEAQ (reference sequence). The CDR3 sequence is 15 residues long. V gene TRBV7-9 combines with J gene TRBJ1-1, with 7 bases identical to TRBD1. This TCR was recovered from a man younger than 35 who had mild COVID-19 (a few samples of this study predate the infection). Cell type and time point are not known. What was sequenced was PBMCs or a T cell subset sorted from them (not recorded which). CDR3 amino acids: CASSFTGTANTEAFF. CDR3 nucleotide sequence: TGTGCCAGCAGCTTTACCGGGACAGCGAACACTGAAGCTTTCTTT.